The entry below gives a single TCR beta chain sequence along with its context. The source of the sample is a study of blood T cell repertoires in COVID-19. Study overall: Both acute and convalescent COVID-19 samples were obtained from the United States, Italy and Spain. Sample material is recorded as cDNA or gDNA derived from T cells, B-cell-depleted T cells, or PBMCs.

The CDR3 has 17 residues. Trimming cost V 1 base and J 8 bases; bases outside gene matches: 14. CDR1 and CDR2 from the germline V gene are SGHNT and YENEEA. Original data processing: Amplification of reference gene primers was used by the study to estimate nucleated cell counts. This table comes from immunoSEQ multiplex PCR, and its TCRdb copy is limited to in-frame clones, with some not included. Clone size and V and J calls were adopted from that table, with D and trimming inferred from the DNA. The repertoire holds 200,000 or so clones, with around 79% as singletons. The sequenced sample was peripheral blood. The chain recombines TRBV11-3 with TRBJ2-1; TRBD1 agrees at 7 bases. This clonotype originated in a man between 60 and 75 years old with active or convalescent COVID-19. CDR3 nucleotides: TGTGCCAGCAGCTTAGGGAATGCAGGGGGTGACCTCGATGAGCAGTTCTTC. Amino acid sequence: CASSLGNAGGDLDEQFF.